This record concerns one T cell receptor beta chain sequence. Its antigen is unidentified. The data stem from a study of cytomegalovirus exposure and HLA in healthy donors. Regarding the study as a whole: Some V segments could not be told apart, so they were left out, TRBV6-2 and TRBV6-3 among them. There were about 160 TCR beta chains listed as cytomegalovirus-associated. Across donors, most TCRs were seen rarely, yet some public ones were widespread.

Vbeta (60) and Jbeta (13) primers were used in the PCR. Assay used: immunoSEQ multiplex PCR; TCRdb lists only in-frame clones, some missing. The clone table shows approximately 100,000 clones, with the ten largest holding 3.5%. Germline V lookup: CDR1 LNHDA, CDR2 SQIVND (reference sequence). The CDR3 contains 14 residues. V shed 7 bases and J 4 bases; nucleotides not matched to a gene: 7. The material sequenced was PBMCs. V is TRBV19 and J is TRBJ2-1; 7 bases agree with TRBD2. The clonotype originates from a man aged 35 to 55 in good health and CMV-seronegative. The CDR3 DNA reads TGTGCCAGTACACGGGGGGACCTTTACAATGAGCAGTTCTTC. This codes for CASTRGDLYNEQFF.